This T cell receptor (beta chain) was recovered during a study of read filtering for tumor transcriptome and immune sequencing (dated by TCRdb to the early 2020s). Describing the broader study: The cohort had fewer than 20 male and more than 12 female patients with a mean age of around 66 years, ranging from about 45 to 90. Under revised international staging, roughly 8 patients fell into R-ISS I, about 17 into R-ISS II and more than five into R-ISS III. Whole-transcriptome libraries were prepared with the TruSeq RNA Access Library Prep Kit after DNase treatment. TCR-region mapped reads per sample ranged from about 4.05 to 11 million with IR-seq versus only about 75 to 1,400 with RNA-seq. The study compared TCR repertoires from targeted immune repertoire sequencing and bulk whole-transcriptome sequencing run on the same bone marrow samples. As a main aim, a read-filtering strategy for immune repertoire data was addressed, with the specific question being whether clonotypes supported by a single read should be removed. Study-level results and caveats: Rather than purified T cells, the sorted CD138-negative fraction was a mixed bone marrow immune population. When single-read clonotypes were removed, the proportions of shared clonotypes in IR-seq and RNA-seq correlated more strongly. IR-seq captured clonotypes at much higher depth and more reliably than RNA-seq, and smaller IR-seq throughput sufficed to identify most shared clonotypes. Single-read clonotypes made up about 80% of clonotypes but only approximately 4% of total reads in IR-seq, compared with 65% to 75% of clonotypes and more than 40% of reads in RNA-seq.

Every patient had bone marrow sampled at the time of active disease. Ficoll-Hypaque density gradient centrifugation was used to isolate bone marrow mononuclear cells. To remove myeloma plasma cells, the cells were labeled with CD138 magnetic microbeads on a MACS separator, and CD138-negative cells were then collected by negative selection. The purity of the isolated cells was checked by flow cytometry with CD138 antibodies on an Attune NxT. TRIzol reagent was used to extract total RNA, which was then quantified with a NanoDrop spectrophotometer. Paired RNA-seq and IR-seq were performed on the CD138-negative bone marrow sample of each patient. V is pared back by 4 bases and J by 6 bases, with 11 bases lying between the germline termini. The CDR3, cysteine through phenylalanine, is 13 amino acids long. Only the CDR3 DNA is retained, 39 bases long and in frame from the first base. Taken from the germline V gene, the CDR1 and CDR2 loops are SGHRS and YFSETQ.

Turning to this clonotype: Its antigen is currently not known. No base quality information exists; no much larger clone differs at one position.

TCR libraries were constructed from approximately 390 ng RNA using the Immunoverse kit, and molecular barcoded adaptors covering alpha/delta and beta/gamma chains were employed. The same RNA used for transcriptome sequencing was used for TCR library preparation. Sequencing of TCR libraries was carried out on an Illumina HiSeq 4000 with 2 x 150 cycles. On the study's bioinformatics: Using MiXCR, which included quality filtering and error correction, TCR reads were aligned to human V, D, J and C references and then assembled into CDR3 clonotypes. The tcR package in R was used to analyze clonotype counts and gene usage diversity. Raw mapping reads were checked after the RNA-seq reads had been mapped by STAR aligner version 2.5.3a onto the human GRCh37 genome. IR-seq fastq files were randomly downsampled with Seqtk 1.3 to test the effect of sequencing depth on detected clonotypes. TCRdb itself trimmed the public reads at Q25 with fastp, ran MiXCR and retained productive beta chains. Rows with a matching CDR3 protein are joined into one entry that keeps the most common DNA and genes. For this entry, the V and J calls and clone size follow TCRdb and not the study's own pipeline. The sample table lists 12,000 to 15,000 distinct CDR3 sequences, 20% of them with a count of one. More than 70% of the sample is taken by the ten largest.

The chain is assembled from TRBV5-1 and TRBJ1-5, and possibly TRBD1, on 6 matching bases. The specimen sequenced was a population of CD138-negative cells sorted from bone marrow. This specimen's cell subset or site label, interpreted: bone marrow mononuclear cells depleted of CD138+ plasma/myeloma cells by negative magnetic selection. This clonotype was obtained from a donor at least 40 years old with multiple myeloma. The CDR3 protein is CASSRRGLQPQHF. The nucleotide sequence reads TGCGCCAGCAGCCGGCGGGGGCTTCAGCCCCAGCATTTT.